This entry lists 28 T cell receptor beta chains sequenced from one sample in a study of shared clonotypes between healthy human individuals. Sequencing was performed with immunoSEQ multiplex PCR; in TCRdb, only in-frame clones are kept and a portion is missing. The profile shows roughly 1,100,000 clones, roughly 70% of them singletons. The sample was memory CD4+ T cells sorted from blood. Documented subset: CD45RA-negative fraction. The receptor set was obtained from a man younger than 35 in good health.

The chain's CDR3 is CASSPYREKNTEAFF. The CDR3 DNA reads as TGTGCCAGCAGCCCTTACAGGGAAAAGAACACTGAAGCTTTCTTT. The gene calls are TRBV7-2 and TRBJ1-1; tentative D call: TRBD1 (6 bases). This CDR3 contains 15 residues. V was trimmed by 5 bases and J by 1 base, leaving 14 bases between them. Germline CDR1 and CDR2: SGHTA and FQGNSA. Based on the CDR3 plus reference TRBV7-2 and TRBJ1-1, the full variable domain is GAGVSQSPSNKVTEKGKDVELRCDPISGHTALYWYRQSLGQGLEFLIYFQGNSAPDKSGLPSDRFSAERTGGSVSTLTIQRTQQEDSAVYLCASSPYREKNTEAFFGQGTRLTVV.

The chain couples TRBV19 to TRBJ1-4; the D gene is possibly TRBD1 (5 bases). V lost 3 bases and J lost 3, with 11 bases in between. The CDR3 length is 15 residues. CDR1 and CDR2 (germline): LNHDA, SQIVND (reference sequence). Here the CDR3 reads CASSISGPPNEKLFF. The CDR3 coding sequence is TGTGCCAGTAGTATTTCAGGGCCACCTAATGAAAAACTGTTTTTT.

This clone appeared many times. V is TRBV27 and J is TRBJ2-2; 11 bases fit TRBD2. This CDR3 has 16 amino acids. V dropped 5 bases and J dropped 2; count of bases not matched to a gene: 4. CDR1 is MNHEY, CDR2 SMNVEV, per germline (reference sequence). The CDR3 coding sequence is TGTGCCAGCAGTACGGGACTAGCGGATAACACCGGGGAGCTGTTTTTT. The encoded protein is CASSTGLADNTGELFF.

This clone was seen a single time. The sample holds other DNA sequences that translate to the same CDR3. This chain connects TRBV29-1 to TRBJ2-3; D remains ambiguous. The CDR3 has 11 amino acids. Trimming stripped 4 bases from V and 5 bases from J, with 7 bases between. Germline V lookup: CDR1 SQVTM, CDR2 ANQGSEA. CDR3 protein: CSVVPGDTQYF. The CDR3 region has the DNA TGCAGCGTTGTACCGGGAGATACGCAGTATTTT.

The chain couples TRBV6-5 to TRBJ2-1, with 7 nucleotides matching TRBD2. Per germline, CDR1 MNHEY and CDR2 SVGAGI. The CDR3 loop spans 12 amino acids. Unmatched junction bases numbered 11, after V lost 6 bases and J lost 15 bases. As DNA, the CDR3 is TGTGCCAGCAGAGCACCTAGCGGCTCGGTGTTCTTC. It is translated as CASRAPSGSVFF.

This clone was picked up a small number of times. This chain connects TRBV5-5 to TRBJ1-6, with D unresolved. V gave up 0 bases and J gave up 9 bases, with 13 bases separating them. The CDR3 sequence is 15 residues long. CDR1 is SGHKS and CDR2 is YYEKEE in the germline V gene (reference sequence). The CDR3 here is CASSLADQGISPLHF. DNA of the CDR3: TGTGCCAGCAGCTTGGCCGATCAAGGGATTTCACCCCTCCACTTT. Together with reference TRBV5-5 and TRBJ1-6, the CDR3 gives the full variable domain: DAGVTQSPTHLIKTRGQQVTLRCSPISGHKSVSWYQQVLGQGPQFIFQYYEKEERGRGNFPDRFSARQFPNYSSELNVNALLLGDSALYLCASSLADQGISPLHFGNGTRLTVT.

The genes are TRBV9 and TRBJ2-6, with 7 bases identical to TRBD1. V gave up 0 bases and J gave up 0 bases; unmatched junction bases: 6. This CDR3 comprises 18 residues. CDR1 is SGDLS, CDR2 YYNGEE, per germline. CDR3 protein: CASSVDPGGSSGANVLTF. DNA of the CDR3: TGTGCCAGCAGCGTAGATCCAGGGGGATCCTCTGGGGCCAACGTCCTGACTTTC.

This clone appeared a few times. The V and J genes are TRBV6-6 and TRBJ2-2; tentative D call: TRBD1 (6 bases). Germline V gene lookup returns CDR1 MNHNY and CDR2 SVGAGI (reference sequence). This CDR3 spans 14 amino acids. The V end lost 8 bases, the J end lost 1 base, and 11 bases lay between the germline ends. Here the CDR3 DNA reads TGTGCCAGCTCTATCAGGGGGAACACCGGGGAGCTGTTTTTT. Translation: CASSIRGNTGELFF.

The chain employs TRBV5-1 and TRBJ2-1; tentatively, D is TRBD1 or TRBD2 (5 bases each). The CDR3 extends over 14 amino acids. V was pared by 4 bases and J by 6 bases, with 14 bases between. The V gene's germline CDR1 is SGHRS and CDR2 YFSETQ. This chain's CDR3 is CASSNTGTRNEQFF. The DNA of the CDR3 is TGCGCCAGCAGCAATACCGGGACGCGCAATGAGCAGTTCTTC.

The genes are TRBV4-2 and TRBJ1-5; D call uncertain. Germline lookup yields CDR1 LGHNA and CDR2 YNFKEQ. With 1 base removed from V and 3 bases from J, the gap between germline ends came to 13 bases. The CDR3 extends over 16 amino acids. The CDR3 loop reads CASSQGAGDPNQPQHF. In DNA form, the CDR3 reads TGTGCCAGCAGCCAAGGGGCAGGCGATCCCAATCAGCCCCAGCATTTT.

This clone was found once. The chain is built from TRBV11-2 and TRBJ2-1, with a tentative D call TRBD1 (7 bases). Trimming removed 5 bases from V and 4 bases from J, with 21 bases in between. The germline V gene encodes CDR1 SGHAT and CDR2 FQNNGV. This CDR3 comprises 17 residues. CDR3: CASSTGDSGLGYNEQFF. The CDR3 nucleotides are TGTGCCAGCAGCACCGGGGACAGCGGGCTGGGTTACAATGAGCAGTTCTTC.

This rearrangement joins TRBV4-1 to TRBJ2-7; tentatively, D is TRBD1 or TRBD2 (6 bases each). Germline V gene sequence: CDR1 MGHRA, CDR2 YSYEKL. V gave up 4 bases and J gave up 1 base, with 11 bases separating them. The CDR3 has 14 amino acids. In DNA form, the CDR3 reads TGCGCCAGCAGCCCCGCGGGACATTCCTACGAGCAGTACTTC. Protein: CASSPAGHSYEQYF.

Notes on this clone: In the same sample, other DNA sequences code for this CDR3. The rearrangement links TRBV6-1 to TRBJ2-3; the match to TRBD2 covers 10 bases. Germline V gene sequence: CDR1 MNHNS, CDR2 SASEGT. CDR3 length: 14 amino acids. The ends lost 5 bases at V and 3 bases at J; junction bases unmatched: 2. The CDR3 DNA sequence: TGTGCCAGCAGTCCTAGCGGGGGAACAGATACGCAGTATTTT. Translation gives CASSPSGGTDTQYF.

This chain links TRBV6-6 with TRBJ1-2, with no clear D. Germline CDR1 reads MNHNY; CDR2 reads SVGAGI (reference sequence). The ends were cut back, 6 bases at V and 5 bases at J, with 16 bases in the middle. The CDR3 has 14 amino acids. The DNA for the CDR3 is TGTGCCAGCAGCCCCGGGGTCGGAACTTATGGCTACACCTTC. This encodes CASSPGVGTYGYTF.

The chain joins TRBV19 to TRBJ1-5; 9 bases agree with TRBD1. Germline V CDR1 and CDR2: LNHDA, SQIVND (reference sequence). CDR3 length: 15 amino acids. The V and J ends lost 6 bases and 3 bases, in that order; junction bases with no gene match: 6. CDR3 DNA sequence: TGTGCCAGTAGGGCAGGGACAGGGCCCAATCAGCCCCAGCATTTT. This gives the protein CASRAGTGPNQPQHF.

This clone has at least ten counts. The chain is built from TRBV16 and TRBJ2-3; no firm D call. This CDR3 is built from 14 residues. Trimming shortened V by 0 bases and J by 3 bases, and 7 bases separated the two germline ends. Germline assignment: CDR1 KGHSY and CDR2 FQNENV. Here the CDR3 DNA reads TGTGCCAGCAGCCAATCAGGGATAACAGATACGCAGTATTTT. Translating gives CASSQSGITDTQYF.

This chain uses TRBV18 with TRBJ1-4; D possibly corresponds to TRBD1 (5 bases). CDR3 length equals 15 residues. CDR1 is KGHSH and CDR2 is LQKENI in the germline V gene. V was clipped by 3 bases and J by 2 bases, with 10 bases between them. CDR3 sequence reads: CASSPERGTNEKLFF. CDR3 DNA sequence: TGTGCCAGCTCACCTGAGAGGGGCACTAATGAAAAACTGTTTTTT.

With regard to this clone: The identical CDR3 is also encoded by other nucleotide sequences in the sample. This chain connects TRBV7-3 to TRBJ1-1; D is undetermined. CDR1 and CDR2 from the germline V gene are SGHTA and FQGTGA. The CDR3 has 13 residues. The V gene lost 0 bases and the J gene lost 1 base, with 3 bases spanning the gap. CDR3: CASSLTQNTEAFF. DNA for the CDR3: TGTGCCAGCAGCTTAACGCAGAACACTGAAGCTTTCTTT.

This chain connects TRBV4-2 to TRBJ1-1; D ambiguous. Trimming took off 1 base at V and 1 base at J, with 7 bases between the two ends. The length of the CDR3 is 14 residues. Germline CDR1 is LGHNA and CDR2 is YNFKEQ. CDR3 nucleotide sequence: TGTGCCAGCAGCCAAGCGTCGTGGAACACTGAAGCTTTCTTT. This sequence encodes CASSQASWNTEAFF.

In its sample, this clone was seen many times. The genes are TRBV4-1 and TRBJ1-2; 10 nucleotides align to TRBD1. Germline V gene lookup returns CDR1 MGHRA and CDR2 YSYEKL. Losses at the gene ends were 4 bases for V and 4 bases for J; bases not matched to a gene: 6. This CDR3 has 15 residues. CDR3 in amino acids: CASSPRQGASYGYTF. In nucleotides, the CDR3 is TGCGCCAGCAGCCCCAGACAGGGGGCGTCCTATGGCTACACCTTC.

The gene calls are TRBV25-1 and TRBJ1-1; weak D call: TRBD1 (5 bases). Germline V gene sequence: CDR1 MGHDK, CDR2 SYGVNS. The CDR3 runs 12 residues. V gave up 5 bases and J gave up 10 bases, with 14 bases separating them. The CDR3: CASSSTMGLAFF. The CDR3 region has the DNA TGTGCCAGCAGTTCCACGATGGGACTAGCTTTCTTT.

This clone has a handful of counts. The genes are TRBV6-5 and TRBJ2-7; D assignment may be TRBD1 or TRBD2 (6 bases each). CDR1 and CDR2 (germline): MNHEY, SVGAGI. The V and J ends lost 4 bases and 7 bases respectively, with 23 bases between them. This CDR3 has 16 amino acids. CDR3 protein: CASSSQGRAPAGEQYF. CDR3 sequence (DNA): TGTGCCAGCAGTTCTCAGGGGCGGGCCCCGGCGGGGGAGCAGTACTTC.

In its sample, this clone was seen a few times. V gene TRBV7-3 combines with J gene TRBJ1-1; D possibly corresponds to TRBD1 (6 bases). The CDR3 has 13 residues. Deletions cut 5 bases from V and 1 base from J, with 8 bases between. In germline, CDR1 is SGHTA, CDR2 FQGTGA. This CDR3 reads CASSKDRNTEAFF. Here the CDR3 DNA reads TGTGCCAGCAGCAAGGACAGGAACACTGAAGCTTTCTTT.

The rearrangement joins TRBV5-1 to TRBJ2-7, with 7 bases fitting TRBD2. Germline CDR1 SGHRS, CDR2 YFSETQ. V was pared by 2 bases and J by 7 bases, with 9 bases of the junction left unmatched. CDR3 size: 14 residues. CDR3 nucleotide sequence: TGCGCCAGCAGCTTACCCGCGCCCGGGGGGGAGCAGTACTTC. Protein: CASSLPAPGGEQYF.

The chain joins TRBV27 to TRBJ2-1; no reliable D call. Trimming removed 3 bases at V and 3 bases at J, with 15 bases between. The CDR3 has 16 amino acids. Germline V gives CDR1 MNHEY, CDR2 SMNVEV (reference sequence). The DNA for the CDR3 is TGTGCCAGCAGTTTCGGCCAGAACCGGTACTACAATGAGCAGTTCTTC. Its translation is CASSFGQNRYYNEQFF.

This clone was seen more than once but under ten times. CDR3 sequence reads: CAISAPGQGFNEQFF. CDR3 DNA: TGTGCCATCAGTGCACCGGGACAGGGGTTTAATGAGCAGTTCTTC. This chain joins TRBV10-3 and TRBJ2-1, with TRBD1 identical over 10 bases. Germline trimming cut 4 bases from V and 7 bases from J; bases unmatched to any gene: 7. This CDR3 is 15 amino acids long. Germline loops: CDR1 ENHRY, CDR2 SYGVKD.

This clone was detected once. This chain uses TRBV19 with TRBJ2-2; TRBD1 might be the D (5 bases). This CDR3 has 14 residues. The germline gives CDR1 LNHDA, CDR2 SQIVND (reference sequence). The V and J ends lost 0 bases and 3 bases respectively, with 5 bases between them. The CDR3 DNA follows: TGTGCCAGTAGTATAGAGACAGACACCGGGGAGCTGTTTTTT. Its protein product is CASSIETDTGELFF. Drawing the rest from reference TRBV19 and TRBJ2-2, the complete variable domain is DGGITQSPKYLFRKEGQNVTLSCEQNLNHDAMYWYRQDPGQGLRLIYYSQIVNDFQKGDIAEGYSVSREKKESFPLTVTSAQKNPTAFYLCASSIETDTGELFFGEGSRLTVL.

Regarding this clone: A much more abundant neighbour one base away suggests this may be a read error. The chain carries TRBV7-2 and TRBJ2-3; 9 bases line up with TRBD2. This CDR3 spans 15 amino acids. Germline loops: CDR1 SGHTA, CDR2 FQGNSA. Losses at the gene ends were 3 bases for V and 1 base for J; bases not matched to a gene: 2. The CDR3 bases are TGTGCCAGCAGCTTCAGGACTAGCGGCACAGATACGCAGTATTTT. Amino acids: CASSFRTSGTDTQYF.